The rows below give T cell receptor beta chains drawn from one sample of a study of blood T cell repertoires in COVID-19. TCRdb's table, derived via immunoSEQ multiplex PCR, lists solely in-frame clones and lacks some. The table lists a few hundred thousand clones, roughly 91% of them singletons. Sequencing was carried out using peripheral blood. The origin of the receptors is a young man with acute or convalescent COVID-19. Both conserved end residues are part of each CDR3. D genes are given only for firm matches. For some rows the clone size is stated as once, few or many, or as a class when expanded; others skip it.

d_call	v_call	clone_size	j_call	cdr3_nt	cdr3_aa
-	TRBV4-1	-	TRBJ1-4	TGCGCCAGCACAAAGGGACTGACTAATGAAAAACTGTTTTTT	CASTKGLTNEKLFF
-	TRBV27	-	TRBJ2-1	TGTGCCAGCAGTCCGGTAGTCGGTAACAATGAGCAGTTCTTC	CASSPVVGNNEQFF
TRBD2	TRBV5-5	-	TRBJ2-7	TGTGCCAGCAGCTTGGTTGGTAGCGGGGACTACGAGCAGTACTTC	CASSLVGSGDYEQYF
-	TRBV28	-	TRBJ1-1	TGTGCCAGCAGTTCGCCATTTAGGAACACTGAAGCTTTCTTT	CASSSPFRNTEAFF
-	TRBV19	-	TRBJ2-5	TGTGCCAGTAGCCGCCGCAGGGTGGAGACCCAGTACTTC	CASSRRRVETQYF
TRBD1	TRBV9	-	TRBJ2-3	TGTGCCAGCAGCCCCTCGACAGGGGTTACGCAGTATTTT	CASSPSTGVTQYF
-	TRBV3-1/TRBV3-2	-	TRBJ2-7	TGTGCCAGCAGCCAAGCGCCAGTTCTCTACGAGCAGTACTTC	CASSQAPVLYEQYF
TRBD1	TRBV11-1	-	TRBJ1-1	TGTGCCAGCAGTTACTCTGGGACAGAGAACACTGAAGCTTTCTTT	CASSYSGTENTEAFF
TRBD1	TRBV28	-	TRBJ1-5	TGTGCCAGCAGTTCAGGGGGCGCGGGTCAGCCCCAGCATTTT	CASSSGGAGQPQHF
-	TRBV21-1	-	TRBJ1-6	TGTGCCAGCAGCAAAGCGGACCGGGATGTCCCCCATATCACACCCCTCCACTTT	CASSKADRDVPHITPLHF
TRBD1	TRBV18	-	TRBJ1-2	TGTGCCAGCTCACCAGGGCCAATTCAGGGGGCTGATGGCTACACCTTC	CASSPGPIQGADGYTF
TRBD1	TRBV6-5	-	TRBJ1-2	TGTGCCAGCAGTTACGGGCACAGGGGGATCTATGGCTACACCTTC	CASSYGHRGIYGYTF
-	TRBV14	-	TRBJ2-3	TGTGCCAGCAGCCACCCCAGGTCCGGGGGTGGAAATACGCAGTATTTT	CASSHPRSGGGNTQYF
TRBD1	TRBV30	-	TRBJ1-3	TGTGCCTTGATGAGGGGGGACAGGGGGCGATCCATATATTTT	CALMRGDRGRSIYF
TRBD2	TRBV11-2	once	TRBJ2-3	TGTGCCAGCAGCTTCAATAGCGGGGGTGGGGATACGCAGTATTTT	CASSFNSGGGDTQYF
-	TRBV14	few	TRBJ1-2	TGTGCCAGCAGCCACGGGGGGGGCTACACCTTC	CASSHGGGYTF
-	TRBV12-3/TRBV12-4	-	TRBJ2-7	TGTGCCAGCAGACCCACAGGCTCCTACGAGCAGTACTTC	CASRPTGSYEQYF
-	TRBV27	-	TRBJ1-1	TGTGCCAGCAGTTTTCGCAGTCAGAACACTGAAGCTTTCTTT	CASSFRSQNTEAFF
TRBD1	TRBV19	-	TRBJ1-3	TGTGCCAGTAGTTCCCCCGGGACAGGGAACGGAAACACCATATATTTT	CASSSPGTGNGNTIYF
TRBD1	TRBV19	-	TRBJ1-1	TGTGCCAGTAGAACAGGGGGTACTGAAGCTTTCTTT	CASRTGGTEAFF
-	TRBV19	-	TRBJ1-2	TGTGCCAGTAGTATAGGGGGGGGATCTGGCTACACCTTC	CASSIGGGSGYTF
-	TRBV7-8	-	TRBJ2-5	TGTGCCAGCAGCTTAGAAGCGCTTGTGGAGACCCAGTACTTC	CASSLEALVETQYF
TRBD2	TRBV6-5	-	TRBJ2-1	TGTGCCAGCAGTTACGCGGGGGGGCGATTTGAGCAGTTCTTC	CASSYAGGRFEQFF
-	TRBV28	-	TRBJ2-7	TGTGCCAGCAGACCAGCAGAGTTCGGGTACGAGCAGTACTTC	CASRPAEFGYEQYF
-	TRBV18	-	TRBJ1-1	TGTGCCAGCTCGCCTATGACAGGCCGGAACGCTGAAGCTTTCTTT	CASSPMTGRNAEAFF
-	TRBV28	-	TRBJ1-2	TGTGCCAGCGCGGCTGGACAGCTTAACTATGGCTACACCTTC	CASAAGQLNYGYTF
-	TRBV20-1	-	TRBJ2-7	TGCAGTGCTAGAGACGGCTACGAGCAGTACTTC	CSARDGYEQYF